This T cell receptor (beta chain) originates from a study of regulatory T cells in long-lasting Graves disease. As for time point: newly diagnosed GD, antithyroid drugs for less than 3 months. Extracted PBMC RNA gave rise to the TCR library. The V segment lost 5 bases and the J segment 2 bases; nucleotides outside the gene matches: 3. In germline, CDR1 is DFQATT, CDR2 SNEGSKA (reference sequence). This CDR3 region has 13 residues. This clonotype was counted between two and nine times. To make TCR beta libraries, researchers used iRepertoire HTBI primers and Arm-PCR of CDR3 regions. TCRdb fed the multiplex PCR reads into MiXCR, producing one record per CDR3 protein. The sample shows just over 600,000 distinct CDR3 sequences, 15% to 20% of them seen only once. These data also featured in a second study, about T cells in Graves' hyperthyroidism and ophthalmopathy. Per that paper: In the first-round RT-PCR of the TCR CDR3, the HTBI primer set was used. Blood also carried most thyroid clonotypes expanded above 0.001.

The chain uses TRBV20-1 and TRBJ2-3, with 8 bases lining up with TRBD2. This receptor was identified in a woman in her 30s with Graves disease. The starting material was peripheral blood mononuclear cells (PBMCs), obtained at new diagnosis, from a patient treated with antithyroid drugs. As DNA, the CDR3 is TGCAGTGCTCAACTAGCGGTCACAGATACGCAGTATTTT. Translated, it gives CSAQLAVTDTQYF.